Below, 8 T cell receptor beta chains from the same sample are listed, as sequenced in a study of graft-versus-host responses after intestinal transplantation. Profiling relied on immunoSEQ multiplex PCR, and the TCRdb table lists in-frame clones only, not all of them. The sample lists some 69,000 clones, roughly 92% occurring once. This specimen consisted of bone marrow, obtained roughly 780 days after intestinal transplantation. These receptors were taken from a human patient who received an intestinal transplant, so some T cells may come from the graft donor.

The CDR3 sequence: CASSLGGLLYNEQFF. The CDR3 DNA reads TGTGCCAGCAGCTTAGGGGGCCTGCTTTACAATGAGCAGTTCTTC. The chain combines TRBV11-3 with TRBJ2-1; D may be TRBD1 (5 bases). The germline V gene has CDR1 SGHNT and CDR2 YENEEA. The V end was cut by 1 base, the J end by 4 bases, with 11 bases between. There are 15 residues in the CDR3.

The V call is TRBV4-1, the J call TRBJ2-4, with 10 bases aligning to TRBD2. This CDR3 has 16 amino acids. Germline CDR1 and CDR2: MGHRA and YSYEKL. V lost 1 base to trimming and J lost 11 bases; unmatched junction nucleotides: 11. The CDR3 DNA follows: TGCGCCAGCAGCCAAGTTGGGGCTAGCGGGAGTCATCTTCAGTACTTC. Its protein is CASSQVGASGSHLQYF.

J is TRBJ2-3 and V is TRBV5-1; D possibly corresponds to TRBD2 (5 bases). V was cut by 5 bases and J by 4 bases, with 17 bases left in between. The CDR3 has 15 residues. Germline V lookup: CDR1 SGHRS, CDR2 YFSETQ. The CDR3 sequence: CASRVSGSGADTQYF. CDR3 DNA sequence: TGCGCCAGCAGGGTCTCAGGTTCCGGGGCAGATACGCAGTATTTT. Complete variable domain (other parts from reference TRBV5-1 and TRBJ2-3): KAGVTQTPRYLIKTRGQQVTLSCSPISGHRSVSWYQQTPGQGLQFLFEYFSETQRNKGNFPGRFSGRQFSNSRSEMNVSTLELGDSALYLCASRVSGSGADTQYFGPGTRLTVL.

The rearrangement joins TRBV6-5 to TRBJ2-1; TRBD1 might be the D (5 bases). Trimming took off 2 bases at V and 13 bases at J, with 9 bases between the two ends. Per the germline V gene, CDR1 is MNHEY and CDR2 is SVGAGI. The CDR3 totals 11 residues. The CDR3 DNA follows: TGTGCCAGCAGTTACGGGGCGATCCAGTTCTTC. Protein: CASSYGAIQFF.

The rearrangement links TRBV4-1 to TRBJ2-5; TRBD1 matches at 10 bases. CDR3 length equals 16 residues. Germline V CDR1 and CDR2: MGHRA, YSYEKL. The ends lost 2 bases at V and 1 base at J; junction bases unmatched: 4. The CDR3 sequence is CASSQWTGGSQETQYF. The CDR3 DNA follows: TGCGCCAGCAGCCAATGGACAGGGGGATCCCAAGAGACCCAGTACTTC.

The CDR3 DNA reads as TGTGCCACCAGCGTGACAGGGGCGGCAGATACGCAGTATTTT. Amino acids: CATSVTGAADTQYF. The chain has TRBV15 and TRBJ2-3; the match to TRBD1 covers 8 bases. CDR1 is LNHNV and CDR2 is YYDKDF in the germline V gene (reference sequence). Trimming removed 5 bases from V and 4 bases from J; junction bases left unmatched: 5. CDR3 length: 14 amino acids.

The CDR3: CASSGLAGFYEQYF. CDR3 coding DNA: TGTGCCAGCTCCGGGCTAGCGGGATTCTACGAGCAGTACTTC. The rearrangement joins TRBV18 to TRBJ2-7, with 9 bases matching TRBD2. CDR1 is KGHSH, CDR2 LQKENI, per germline. This CDR3 has 14 amino acids. The trim removed 6 bases at V and 3 bases at J, leaving 6 bases unmatched.

CDR3 DNA: TGTGCCACCAGCGGCCCAATGTTGGCGGGAGACACCGGGGAGCTGTTTTTT. It is translated as CATSGPMLAGDTGELFF. The chain combines TRBV15 with TRBJ2-2; 7 nucleotides line up with TRBD2. The CDR3 sequence is 17 residues long. With 5 bases clipped from V and 3 bases from J, the junction kept 12 bases outside the gene matches. CDR1 LNHNV and CDR2 YYDKDF come from the germline V gene (reference sequence). The full variable domain, in which reference TRBV15 and TRBJ2-2 provide the parts outside the CDR3, is DAMVIQNPRYQVTQFGKPVTLSCSQTLNHNVMYWYQQKSSQAPKLLFHYYDKDFNNEADTPDNFQSRRPNTSFCFLDIRSPGLGDTAMYLCATSGPMLAGDTGELFFGEGSRLTVL.